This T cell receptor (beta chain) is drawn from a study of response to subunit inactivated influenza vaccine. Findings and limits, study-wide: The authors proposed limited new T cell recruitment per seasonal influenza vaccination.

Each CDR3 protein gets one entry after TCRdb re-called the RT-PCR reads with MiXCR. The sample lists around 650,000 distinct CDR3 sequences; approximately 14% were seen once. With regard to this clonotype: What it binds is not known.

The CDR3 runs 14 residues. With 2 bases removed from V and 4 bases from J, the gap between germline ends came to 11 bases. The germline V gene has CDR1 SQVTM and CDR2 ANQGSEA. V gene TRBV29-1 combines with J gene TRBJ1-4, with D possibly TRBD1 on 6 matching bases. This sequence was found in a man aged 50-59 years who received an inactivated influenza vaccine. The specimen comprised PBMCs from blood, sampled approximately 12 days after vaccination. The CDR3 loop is CSVESGAFNEKLFF. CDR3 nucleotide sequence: TGCAGCGTTGAATCGGGGGCTTTTAATGAAAAACTGTTTTTT.